This T cell receptor beta chain was recorded in a study of T cell repertoires in cytomegalovirus infection. As for the study in general: CMV infection together with matching HLA type was indicated by public TCR beta signatures.

Study outcomes and limitations: In two of eight donors, the top clonotype was HLA-C-restricted CMV-specific.

TCRdb re-derived calls from the reads in MiXCR, one entry per CDR3 protein. The table records 97,000 or so distinct CDR3 sequences, 15% to 20% of them present only once. V lost 1 base to trimming and J lost 7 bases; unmatched junction nucleotides: 6. CDR1 and CDR2 (germline): MGHRA, YSYEKL. CDR3 length equals 14 residues. A note on this clonotype: The antigen remains unidentified.

This chain joins TRBV4-1 and TRBJ1-2; 7 nucleotides align to TRBD1. The clonotype originates from a human donor in good health (CMV status not recorded). Some clones in this sample may be carry-over from other donors' samples. Sequencing used PBMCs. CDR3 nucleotides: TGCGCCAGCAGCCAAGTCGGGACAGACCTTGGCTACACCTTC. It specifies CASSQVGTDLGYTF.